This T cell receptor (beta chain) was identified during a study of cytomegalovirus exposure and HLA in healthy donors. 13 Jbeta primers and 60 Vbeta primers were used for the PCR. Sequenced by immunoSEQ multiplex PCR; TCRdb stores in-frame clones only, minus some. This sample yields approximately 88,000 clones, of which less than 80% are seen a single time; 1.4% belongs to the top ten. Study-wide points: A later analysis found TCR association rates differed by HLA locus, highest for DRB1 and lowest for HLA-C. Presence/absence results assume similar sequencing depth per donor, which may not hold.

CDR3 length: 15 residues. V shed 6 bases and J 2 bases; nucleotides not matched to a gene: 5. Germline V CDR1 and CDR2: SGHDN, FVKESK. Worth noting for this clone: Its antigen is not known.

Material for sequencing was PBMCs. The V gene is TRBV14, the J gene TRBJ2-2; 8 nucleotides match TRBD2. This receptor was obtained from a male donor in good health and CMV-seronegative. The CDR3 loop is CASSPGTSNTGELFF. The CDR3 DNA reads as TGTGCCAGCAGTCCCGGGACTAGTAACACCGGGGAGCTGTTTTTT. The full variable domain, rest sourced from reference TRBV14 and TRBJ2-2, is EAGVTQFPSHSVIEKGQTVTLRCDPISGHDNLYWYRRVMGKEIKFLLHFVKESKQDESGMPNNRFLAERTGGTYSTLKVQPAELEDSGVYFCASSPGTSNTGELFFGEGSRLTVL.